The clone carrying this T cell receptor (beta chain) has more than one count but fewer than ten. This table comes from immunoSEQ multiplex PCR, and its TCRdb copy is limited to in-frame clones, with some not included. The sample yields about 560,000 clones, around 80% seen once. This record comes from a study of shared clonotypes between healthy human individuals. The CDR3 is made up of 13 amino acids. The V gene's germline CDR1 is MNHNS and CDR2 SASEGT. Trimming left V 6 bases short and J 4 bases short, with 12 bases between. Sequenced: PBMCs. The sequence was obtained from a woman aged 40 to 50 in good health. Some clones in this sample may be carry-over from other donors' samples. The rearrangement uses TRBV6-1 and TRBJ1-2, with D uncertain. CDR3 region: CASRSPGSYGYTF. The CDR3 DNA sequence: TGTGCCAGCAGGTCCCCGGGGAGCTATGGCTACACCTTC.